What follows are 9 T cell receptor beta chains derived from one specimen sequenced in a study of Ad26.COV2.S vaccination and SARS-CoV-2 variants. The treatment is: around 19 received Ad26.COV2.S at low or high dose, single or two shots; roughly 5 received placebo; per-sample allocation not given. All samples were drawn on day 63, counting from the first vaccine or placebo injection. Assay used: immunoSEQ multiplex PCR; TCRdb lists only in-frame clones, some missing. In the table there are approximately 300,000 clones, about 86% of which are singletons. The source was peripheral blood, collected in a trial of Ad26.COV2.S vaccine versus placebo. Receptors originate from a person aged 18-60 years who received the Ad26.COV2.S COVID-19 vaccine or a placebo.

This chain connects TRBV12-3 or TRBV12-4 to TRBJ2-7; the D gene is possibly TRBD2 (5 bases). The CDR3 sequence is 13 residues long. V was cut by 3 bases and J by 7 bases, with 13 bases left in between. CDR3 in DNA: TGTGCCAGCAGTTTTCAGAGGGAAGGGGAGCAGTACTTC. Translated: CASSFQREGEQYF.

The rearrangement uses TRBV18 and TRBJ1-2; D perhaps matches TRBD1 (5 bases). The CDR3 has 15 residues. CDR1 and CDR2 from the germline V gene are KGHSH and LQKENI. Trimming removed 2 bases from V and 0 bases from J, with 10 bases in between. The CDR3 here is CASSPGTRANYGYTF. The CDR3 bases are TGTGCCAGCTCACCAGGGACGAGGGCTAACTATGGCTACACCTTC.

The chain uses TRBV2 and TRBJ2-1, with 9 bases identical to TRBD2. The CDR3 loop spans 15 amino acids. The germline gives CDR1 SNHLY, CDR2 FYNNEI. V shed 6 bases and J 7 bases; nucleotides not matched to a gene: 10. This CDR3 is CASSVSGSFGNEQFF. The DNA for the CDR3 is TGTGCCAGCAGCGTTAGCGGGAGCTTTGGAAATGAGCAGTTCTTC.

This chain connects TRBV18 to TRBJ1-6; 7 bases agree with TRBD1. This CDR3 has 17 residues. Trimming cost V 4 bases and J 0 bases; bases outside gene matches: 6. Germline values: CDR1 KGHSH, CDR2 LQKENI. CDR3 sequence (DNA): TGTGCCAGCTCACATAACAGGGGAGCCTCCTATAATTCACCCCTCCACTTT. Translated, it gives CASSHNRGASYNSPLHF. Together with reference TRBV18 and TRBJ1-6, the CDR3 gives the full variable domain: NAGVMQNPRHLVRRRGQEARLRCSPMKGHSHVYWYRQLPEEGLKFMVYLQKENIIDESGMPKERFSAEFPKEGPSILRIQQVVRGDSAAYFCASSHNRGASYNSPLHFGNGTRLTVT.

The gene calls are TRBV30 and TRBJ2-5; TRBD1 agrees at 8 bases. CDR1 and CDR2 from the germline V gene are GTSNPN and SVGIG (reference sequence). The CDR3 totals 15 residues. V shed 1 base, J shed 5 bases, and the junction held 9 bases outside the gene matches. CDR3 loop: CAWSAGQASRETQYF. The CDR3 DNA reads as TGTGCCTGGAGTGCGGGACAGGCCTCAAGGGAGACCCAGTACTTC.

The rearrangement joins TRBV5-4 to TRBJ2-6; no firm D call. Germline V gives CDR1 SGHNT, CDR2 YYREEE (reference sequence). This CDR3 has 15 amino acids. Trimming shortened V by 0 bases and J by 3 bases, and 7 bases separated the two germline ends. CDR3 DNA: TGTGCCAGCAGCTTGGTCGGCTTTGGGGCCAACGTCCTGACTTTC. Translating it yields CASSLVGFGANVLTF.

The rearrangement joins TRBV9 to TRBJ1-4, with D unresolved. The V gene's germline CDR1 is SGDLS and CDR2 YYNGEE. V was cut by 3 bases and J by 4 bases, with 7 bases left in between. The CDR3 contains 13 residues. The CDR3 DNA reads TGTGCCAGCAGCGCAAGCCTTAATGAAAAACTGTTTTTT. Protein product: CASSASLNEKLFF. The full variable domain, completed using reference TRBV9 and TRBJ1-4, is DSGVTQTPKHLITATGQRVTLRCSPRSGDLSVYWYQQSLDQGLQFLIQYYNGEERAKGNILERFSAQQFPDLHSELNLSSLELGDSALYFCASSASLNEKLFFGSGTQLSVL.

This clone was found a few times. The V gene is TRBV18, the J gene TRBJ2-7, with 9 bases fitting TRBD1. The CDR3 runs to 15 residues. The germline CDR1 and CDR2 sequences are KGHSH and LQKENI. J was trimmed by 1 base and V by 2 bases; bases with no gene match: 3. The CDR3 bases are TGTGCCAGCTCACCAGAGACAGGGGGATCCTACGAGCAGTACTTC. This translates into CASSPETGGSYEQYF.

The chain recombines TRBV7-6 with TRBJ2-2, with D possibly TRBD2 on 5 matching bases. The V gene lost 8 bases and the J gene lost 4 bases, with 14 bases spanning the gap. This CDR3 is 14 amino acids long. Per the germline V gene, CDR1 is SGHVS and CDR2 is FNYEAQ. The CDR3 nucleotides are TGTGCCAGCGGTCCGGGGAAAGGCACCGGGGAGCTGTTTTTT. Its protein product is CASGPGKGTGELFF.